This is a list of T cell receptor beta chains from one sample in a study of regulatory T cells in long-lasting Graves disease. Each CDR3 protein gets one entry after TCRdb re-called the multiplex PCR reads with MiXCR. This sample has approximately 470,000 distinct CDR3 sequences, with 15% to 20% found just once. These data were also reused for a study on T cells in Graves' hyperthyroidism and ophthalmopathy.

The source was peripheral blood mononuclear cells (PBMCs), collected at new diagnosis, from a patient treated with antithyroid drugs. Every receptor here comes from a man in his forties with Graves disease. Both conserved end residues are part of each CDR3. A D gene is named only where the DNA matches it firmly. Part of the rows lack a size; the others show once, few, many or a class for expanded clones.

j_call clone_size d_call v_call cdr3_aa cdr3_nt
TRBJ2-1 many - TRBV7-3 CASSPGWGSSYNEQFF TGTGCCAGCAGCCCGGGGTGGGGGAGCTCCTACAATGAGCAGTTCTTC
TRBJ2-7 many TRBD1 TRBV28 CASSGTGMLSYEQYF TGTGCCAGCAGTGGGACAGGGATGTTGTCCTACGAGCAGTACTTC
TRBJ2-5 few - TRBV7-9 CASSLLTAGETQYF TGTGCCAGCAGCTTATTGACCGCCGGGGAGACCCAGTACTTC
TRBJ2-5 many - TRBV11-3 CASSLGSSEQETQYF TGTGCCAGCAGCTTAGGATCTAGCGAACAAGAGACCCAGTACTTC
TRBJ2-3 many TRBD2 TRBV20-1 CSAPGLATDTQYF TGCAGTGCTCCGGGACTAGCAACAGATACGCAGTATTTT
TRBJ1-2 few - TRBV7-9 CASSSKRGDNGYTF TGTGCCAGCAGCTCCAAGCGGGGGGATAATGGCTACACCTTC
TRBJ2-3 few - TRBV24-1 CATSDFGASRIDTQYF TGTGCCACCAGTGATTTTGGTGCTAGCCGGATAGATACGCAGTATTTT
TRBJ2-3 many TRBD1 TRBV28 CASSRLTGQGETREPGNTQYF TGTGCCAGCAGCCGACTGACCGGACAGGGGGAGACTCGCGAACCGGGGAATACGCAGTATTTT
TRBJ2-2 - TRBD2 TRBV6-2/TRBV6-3 CASSRGTSGVTGELFF TGTGCCAGCAGTCGAGGGACTAGCGGGGTGACCGGGGAGCTGTTTTTT
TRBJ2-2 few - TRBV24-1 CATSDNPGGELFF TGTGCCACCAGTGATAACCCCGGCGGGGAGCTGTTTTTT
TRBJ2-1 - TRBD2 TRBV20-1 CSARDQLAGYNEQFF TGCAGTGCTAGAGATCAGCTAGCGGGGTACAATGAGCAGTTCTTC
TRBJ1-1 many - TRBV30 CAWNTSGTEAFF TGTGCCTGGAACACTTCGGGGACTGAAGCTTTCTTT
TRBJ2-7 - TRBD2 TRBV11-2 CASSPGLAAVAYEQYF TGTGCCAGCAGCCCCGGACTAGCGGCCGTTGCCTACGAGCAGTACTTC
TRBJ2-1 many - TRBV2 CASSAGAGSYNEQFF TGTGCCAGCAGCGCAGGGGCAGGCTCCTACAATGAGCAGTTCTTC
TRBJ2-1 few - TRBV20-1 CSAPGPLVEQFF TGCAGTGCCCCCGGGCCTCTGGTTGAGCAGTTCTTC
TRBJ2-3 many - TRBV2 CASSERAPTDTQYF TGTGCCAGCAGTGAACGGGCACCCACAGATACGCAGTATTTT
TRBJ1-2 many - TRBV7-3 CASSPSQGYGYTF TGTGCCAGCAGCCCGTCGCAGGGCTATGGCTACACCTTC
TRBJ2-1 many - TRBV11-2 CASSTHNEQFF TGTGCCAGCAGCACCCACAATGAGCAGTTCTTC
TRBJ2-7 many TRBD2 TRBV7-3 CASRSIAGKHEQYF TGTGCCAGCAGGTCAATAGCGGGAAAGCACGAGCAGTACTTC
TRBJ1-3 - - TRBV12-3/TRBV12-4 CANGLSGETGNTIYF TGTGCCAACGGGCTCTCAGGGGAGACGGGAAACACCATATATTTT
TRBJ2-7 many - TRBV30 CAWSSGVSSYEQYF TGTGCCTGGTCCTCGGGGGTAAGCTCCTACGAGCAGTACTTC
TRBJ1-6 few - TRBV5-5 CASSSVEGDSPLHF TGTGCCAGCAGCTCAGTCGAGGGGGACTCACCCCTCCACTTT
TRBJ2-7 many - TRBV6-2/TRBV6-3 CASSLLAPTKEQYF TGTGCCAGCAGCCTACTAGCCCCGACTAAGGAGCAGTACTTC
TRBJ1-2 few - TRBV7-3 CASSKHNNYGYTF TGTGCCAGCAGCAAACATAATAACTATGGCTACACCTTC
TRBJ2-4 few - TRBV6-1 CASEALGENIQYF TGTGCCAGCGAGGCCCTGGGGGAAAACATTCAGTACTTC
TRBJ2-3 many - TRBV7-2 CASSLGGGGPTDTQYF TGTGCCAGCAGCTTAGGAGGGGGAGGGCCAACAGATACGCAGTATTTT
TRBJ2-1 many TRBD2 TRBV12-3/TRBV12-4 CASTLSGGHYNEQFF TGTGCCAGCACCCTTAGCGGGGGCCACTACAATGAGCAGTTCTTC
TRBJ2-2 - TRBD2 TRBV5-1 CASRPLRTSGNTGELFF TGCGCCAGCAGGCCCCTTCGGACTAGCGGGAACACCGGGGAGCTGTTTTTT
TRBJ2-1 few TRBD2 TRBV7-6 CASSPTSATYNEQFF TGTGCCAGCAGCCCAACTAGCGCCACTTACAATGAGCAGTTCTTC
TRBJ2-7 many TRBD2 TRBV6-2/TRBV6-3 CASSERGLAADEQYF TGTGCCAGCAGTGAAAGGGGACTAGCGGCTGACGAGCAGTACTTC
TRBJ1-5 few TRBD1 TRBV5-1 CASSSTGAGQPQHF TGCGCCAGCAGCTCCACAGGGGCCGGGCAGCCCCAGCATTTT
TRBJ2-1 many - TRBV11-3 CASSLEPGSYNEQFF TGTGCCAGCAGCTTAGAGCCGGGGTCCTACAATGAGCAGTTCTTC
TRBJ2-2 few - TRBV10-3 CAISGRAGTGDNTGELFF TGTGCCATCAGTGGCCGGGCCGGAACGGGAGATAACACCGGGGAGCTGTTTTTT
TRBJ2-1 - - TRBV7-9 CASSLYEYYNEQFF TGTGCCAGCAGCTTATACGAATACTACAATGAGCAGTTCTTC
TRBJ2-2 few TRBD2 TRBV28 CASSLSGLAGGQAGELFF TGTGCCAGCAGTTTATCCGGACTAGCGGGAGGGCAGGCCGGGGAGCTGTTTTTT
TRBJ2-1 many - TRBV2 CASRPSGSSYNEQFF TGTGCCAGCCGACCATCCGGGAGCTCCTACAATGAGCAGTTCTTC
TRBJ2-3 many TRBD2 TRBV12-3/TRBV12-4 CASRTTREGTQYF TGTGCCAGCAGGACGACTAGGGAGGGTACGCAGTATTTT